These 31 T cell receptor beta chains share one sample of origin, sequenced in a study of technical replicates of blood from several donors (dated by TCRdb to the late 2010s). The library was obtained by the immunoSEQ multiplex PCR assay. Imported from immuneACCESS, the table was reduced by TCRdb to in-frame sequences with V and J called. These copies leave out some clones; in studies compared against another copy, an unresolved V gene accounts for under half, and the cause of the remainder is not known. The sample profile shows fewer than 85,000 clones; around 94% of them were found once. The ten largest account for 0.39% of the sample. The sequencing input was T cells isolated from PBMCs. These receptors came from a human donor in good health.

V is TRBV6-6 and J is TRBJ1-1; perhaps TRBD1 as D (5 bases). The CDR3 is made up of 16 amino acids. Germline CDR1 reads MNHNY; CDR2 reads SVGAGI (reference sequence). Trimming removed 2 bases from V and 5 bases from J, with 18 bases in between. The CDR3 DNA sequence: TGTGCCAGCAGTTACCCCACCTACGGGGAGGGGACTGAAGCTTTCTTT. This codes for CASSYPTYGEGTEAFF.

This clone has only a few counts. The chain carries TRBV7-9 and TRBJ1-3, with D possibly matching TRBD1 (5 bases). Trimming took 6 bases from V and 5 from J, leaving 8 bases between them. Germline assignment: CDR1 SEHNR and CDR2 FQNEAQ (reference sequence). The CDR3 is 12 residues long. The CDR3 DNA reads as TGTGCCAGCAGGGGGCGAAGAAACACCATATATTTT. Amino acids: CASRGRRNTIYF.

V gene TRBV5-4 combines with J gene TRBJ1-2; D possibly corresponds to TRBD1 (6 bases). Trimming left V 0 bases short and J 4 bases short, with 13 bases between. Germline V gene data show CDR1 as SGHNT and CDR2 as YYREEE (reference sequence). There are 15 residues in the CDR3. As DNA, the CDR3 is TGTGCCAGCAGCTTGGCGGGGGGCGCCGGCTATGGCTACACCTTC. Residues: CASSLAGGAGYGYTF.

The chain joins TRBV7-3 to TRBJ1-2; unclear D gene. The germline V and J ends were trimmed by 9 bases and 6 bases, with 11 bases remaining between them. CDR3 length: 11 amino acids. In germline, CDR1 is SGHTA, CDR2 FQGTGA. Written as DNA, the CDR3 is TGTGCCAGACCGGAGGGAAATGGCTACACCTTC. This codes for CARPEGNGYTF. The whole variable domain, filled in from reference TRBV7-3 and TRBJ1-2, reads GAGVSQTPSNKVTEKGKYVELRCDPISGHTALYWYRQSLGQGPEFLIYFQGTGAADDSGLPNDRFFAVRPEGSVSTLKIQRTERGDSAVYLCARPEGNGYTFGSGTRLTVV.

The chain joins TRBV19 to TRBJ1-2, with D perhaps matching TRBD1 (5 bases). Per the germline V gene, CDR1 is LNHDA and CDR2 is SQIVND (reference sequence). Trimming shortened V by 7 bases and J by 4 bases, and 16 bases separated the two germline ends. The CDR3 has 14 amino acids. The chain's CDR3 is CASTHGGGPYGYTF. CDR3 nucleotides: TGTGCCAGTACCCATGGGGGGGGACCCTATGGCTACACCTTC. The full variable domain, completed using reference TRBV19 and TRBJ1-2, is DGGITQSPKYLFRKEGQNVTLSCEQNLNHDAMYWYRQDPGQGLRLIYYSQIVNDFQKGDIAEGYSVSREKKESFPLTVTSAQKNPTAFYLCASTHGGGPYGYTFGSGTRLTVV.

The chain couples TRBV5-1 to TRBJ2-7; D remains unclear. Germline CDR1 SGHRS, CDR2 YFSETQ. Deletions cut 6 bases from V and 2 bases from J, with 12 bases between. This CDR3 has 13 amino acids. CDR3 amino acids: CASILRSTYEQYF. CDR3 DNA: TGCGCCAGCATTCTGCGGTCTACCTACGAGCAGTACTTC.

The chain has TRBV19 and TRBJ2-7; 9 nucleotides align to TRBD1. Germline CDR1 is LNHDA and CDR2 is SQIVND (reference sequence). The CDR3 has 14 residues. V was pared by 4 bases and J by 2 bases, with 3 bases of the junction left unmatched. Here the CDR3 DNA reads TGTGCCAGTAGTACAAGACAGGGGGCCTACGAGCAGTACTTC. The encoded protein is CASSTRQGAYEQYF.

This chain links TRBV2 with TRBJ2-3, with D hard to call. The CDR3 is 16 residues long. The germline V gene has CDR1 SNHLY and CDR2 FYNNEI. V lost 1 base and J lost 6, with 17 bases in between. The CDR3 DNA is TGTGCCAGCAGTGAAGTTGGAGCGCCTCCGACGGATACGCAGTATTTT. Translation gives CASSEVGAPPTDTQYF.

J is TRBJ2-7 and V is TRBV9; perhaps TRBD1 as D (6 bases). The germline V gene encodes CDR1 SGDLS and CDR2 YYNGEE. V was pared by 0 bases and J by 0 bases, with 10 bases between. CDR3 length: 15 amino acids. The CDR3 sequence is CASSVGAGDSYEQYF. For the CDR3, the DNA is TGTGCCAGCAGCGTAGGCGCAGGGGACTCCTACGAGCAGTACTTC.

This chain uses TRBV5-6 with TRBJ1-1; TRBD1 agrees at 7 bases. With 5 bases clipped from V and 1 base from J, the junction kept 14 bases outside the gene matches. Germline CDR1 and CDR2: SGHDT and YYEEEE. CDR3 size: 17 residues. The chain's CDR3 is CASRHITGVLKNTEAFF. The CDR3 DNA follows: TGTGCCAGCAGACACATCACAGGGGTACTCAAGAACACTGAAGCTTTCTTT.

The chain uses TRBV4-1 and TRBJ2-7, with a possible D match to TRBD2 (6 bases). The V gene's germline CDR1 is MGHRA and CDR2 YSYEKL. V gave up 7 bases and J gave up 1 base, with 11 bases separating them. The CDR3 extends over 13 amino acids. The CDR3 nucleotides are TGCGCCAGCAATCAGGGAGGTTCCTACGAGCAGTACTTC. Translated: CASNQGGSYEQYF.

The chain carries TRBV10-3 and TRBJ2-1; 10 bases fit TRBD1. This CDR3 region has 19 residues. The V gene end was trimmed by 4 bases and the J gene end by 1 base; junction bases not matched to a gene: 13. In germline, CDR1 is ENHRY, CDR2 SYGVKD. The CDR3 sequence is CAISGGTGANEGSYNEQFF. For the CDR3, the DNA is TGTGCCATCAGTGGTGGGACAGGGGCTAACGAAGGGTCCTACAATGAGCAGTTCTTC.

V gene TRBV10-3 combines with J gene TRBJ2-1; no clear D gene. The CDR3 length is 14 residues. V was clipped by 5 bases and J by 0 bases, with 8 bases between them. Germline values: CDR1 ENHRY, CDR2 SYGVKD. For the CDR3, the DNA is TGTGCCATCAGTTCATCCAGCTCCTACAATGAGCAGTTCTTC. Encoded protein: CAISSSSSYNEQFF.

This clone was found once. The CDR3 region has the DNA TGCGCCAGCAGCCAAACGGGGGGGGTCAGGGACGAGCAGTACTTC. Translating gives CASSQTGGVRDEQYF. The rearrangement uses TRBV4-1 and TRBJ2-7; 8 nucleotides agree with TRBD2. Trimming took 2 bases from V and 5 from J; bases not matched to a gene: 8. The germline gives CDR1 MGHRA, CDR2 YSYEKL. The CDR3 runs 15 residues.

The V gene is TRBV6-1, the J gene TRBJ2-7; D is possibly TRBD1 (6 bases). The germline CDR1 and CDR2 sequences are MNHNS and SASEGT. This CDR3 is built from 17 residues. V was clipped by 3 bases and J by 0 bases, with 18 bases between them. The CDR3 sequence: CASSDGIRGGLSYEQYF. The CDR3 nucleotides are TGTGCCAGCAGTGACGGAATCAGAGGGGGTCTCTCCTACGAGCAGTACTTC.

CDR3 bases: TGTGCCAGCAGTTGGGGACAGGGTGGAAAACTGTTTTTT. Amino acid sequence: CASSWGQGGKLFF. This chain links TRBV28 with TRBJ1-4; the match to TRBD1 covers 9 bases. The V gene end was trimmed by 4 bases and the J gene end by 10 bases; junction bases not matched to a gene: 4. Germline lookup yields CDR1 MDHEN and CDR2 SYDVKM. CDR3 length equals 13 residues.

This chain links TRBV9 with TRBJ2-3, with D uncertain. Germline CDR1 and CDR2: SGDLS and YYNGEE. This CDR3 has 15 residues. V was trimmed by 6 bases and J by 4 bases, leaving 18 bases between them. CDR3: CASTLRSSTADTQYF. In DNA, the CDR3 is TGTGCCAGCACCCTACGTTCTAGTACGGCAGATACGCAGTATTTT.

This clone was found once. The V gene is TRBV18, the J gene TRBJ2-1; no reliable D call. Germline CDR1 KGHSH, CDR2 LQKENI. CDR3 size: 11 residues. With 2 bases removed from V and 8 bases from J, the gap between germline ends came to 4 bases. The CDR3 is CASSPRDEQFF. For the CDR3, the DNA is TGTGCCAGCTCACCAAGAGATGAGCAGTTCTTC.

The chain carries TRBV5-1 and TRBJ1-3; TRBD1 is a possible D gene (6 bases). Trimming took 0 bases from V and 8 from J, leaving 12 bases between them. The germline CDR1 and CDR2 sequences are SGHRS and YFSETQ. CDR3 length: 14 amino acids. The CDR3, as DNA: TGCGCCAGCAGCTTGGACAGGGTGGCGGACACCATATATTTT. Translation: CASSLDRVADTIYF.

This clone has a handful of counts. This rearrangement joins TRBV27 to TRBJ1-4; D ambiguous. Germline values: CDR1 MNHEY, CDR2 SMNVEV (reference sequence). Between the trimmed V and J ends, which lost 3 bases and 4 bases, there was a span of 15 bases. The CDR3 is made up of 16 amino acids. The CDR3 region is CASSFNSLSYNEKLFF. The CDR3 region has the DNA TGTGCCAGCAGTTTTAACTCCTTATCCTATAATGAAAAACTGTTTTTT.

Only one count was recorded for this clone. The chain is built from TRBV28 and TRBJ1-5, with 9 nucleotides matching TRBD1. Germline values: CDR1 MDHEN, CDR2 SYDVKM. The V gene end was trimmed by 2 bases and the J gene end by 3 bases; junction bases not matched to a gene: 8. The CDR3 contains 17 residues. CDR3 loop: CASSLSGTGRLNQPQHF. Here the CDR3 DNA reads TGTGCCAGCAGTTTAAGTGGGACAGGGAGGCTCAATCAGCCCCAGCATTTT.

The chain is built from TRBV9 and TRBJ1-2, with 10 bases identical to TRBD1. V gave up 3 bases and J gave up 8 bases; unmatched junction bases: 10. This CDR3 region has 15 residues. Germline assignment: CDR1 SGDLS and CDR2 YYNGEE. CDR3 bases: TGTGCCAGCAGCGCCGGGACAGGGGTGATTAGAGGCTACACCTTC. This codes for CASSAGTGVIRGYTF.

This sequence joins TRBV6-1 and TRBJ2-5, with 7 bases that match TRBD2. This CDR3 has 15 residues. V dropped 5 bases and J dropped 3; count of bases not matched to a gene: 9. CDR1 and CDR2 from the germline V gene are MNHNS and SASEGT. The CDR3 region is CASSQPWGGKETQYF. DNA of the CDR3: TGTGCCAGCAGTCAACCCTGGGGGGGGAAAGAGACCCAGTACTTC.

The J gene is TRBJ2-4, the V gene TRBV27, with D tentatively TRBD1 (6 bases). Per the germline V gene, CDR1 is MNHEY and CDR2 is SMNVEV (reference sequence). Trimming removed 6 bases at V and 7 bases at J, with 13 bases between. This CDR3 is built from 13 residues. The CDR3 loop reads CASSLGRGNIQYF. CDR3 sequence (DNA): TGTGCCAGCAGCCTAGGAAGGGGGAACATTCAGTACTTC.

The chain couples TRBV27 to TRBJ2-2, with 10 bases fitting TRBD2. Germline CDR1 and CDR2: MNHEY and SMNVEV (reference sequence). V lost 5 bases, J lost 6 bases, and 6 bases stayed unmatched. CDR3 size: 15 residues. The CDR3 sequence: CASSASGLASGELFF. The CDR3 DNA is TGTGCCAGCAGTGCCTCGGGACTAGCGTCCGGGGAGCTGTTTTTT.

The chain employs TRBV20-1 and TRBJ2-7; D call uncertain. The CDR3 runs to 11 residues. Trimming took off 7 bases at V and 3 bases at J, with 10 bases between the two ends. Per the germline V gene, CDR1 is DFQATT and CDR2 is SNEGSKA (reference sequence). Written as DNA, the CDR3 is TGCAGTGTCAGATTCAGCTACGAGCAGTACTTC. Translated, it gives CSVRFSYEQYF.

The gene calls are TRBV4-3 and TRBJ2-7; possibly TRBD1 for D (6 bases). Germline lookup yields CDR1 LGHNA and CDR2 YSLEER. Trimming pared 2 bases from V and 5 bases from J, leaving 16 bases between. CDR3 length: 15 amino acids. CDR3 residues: CASSQRRTGIHEQYF. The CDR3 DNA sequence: TGCGCCAGCAGCCAAAGACGTACAGGGATCCACGAGCAGTACTTC.

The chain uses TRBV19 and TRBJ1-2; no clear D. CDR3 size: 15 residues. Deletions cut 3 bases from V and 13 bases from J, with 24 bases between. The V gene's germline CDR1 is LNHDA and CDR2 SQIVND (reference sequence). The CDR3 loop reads CASSISLDPGLAGTF. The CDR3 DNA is TGTGCCAGTAGTATCTCTCTCGATCCTGGACTGGCTGGCACCTTC.

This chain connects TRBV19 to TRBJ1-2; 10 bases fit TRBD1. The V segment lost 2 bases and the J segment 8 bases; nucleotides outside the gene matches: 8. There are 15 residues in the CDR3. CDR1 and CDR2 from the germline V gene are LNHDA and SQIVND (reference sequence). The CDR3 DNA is TGTGCCAGTAGTATAATAACCGGGACAGGGGACGGCTACACCTTC. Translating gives CASSIITGTGDGYTF.

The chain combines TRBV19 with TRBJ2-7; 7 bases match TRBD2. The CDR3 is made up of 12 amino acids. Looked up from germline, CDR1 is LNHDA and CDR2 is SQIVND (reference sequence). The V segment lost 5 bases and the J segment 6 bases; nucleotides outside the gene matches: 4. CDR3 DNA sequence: TGTGCCAGTAGTCCCAGGGAGGGCGAGCAGTACTTC. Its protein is CASSPREGEQYF.

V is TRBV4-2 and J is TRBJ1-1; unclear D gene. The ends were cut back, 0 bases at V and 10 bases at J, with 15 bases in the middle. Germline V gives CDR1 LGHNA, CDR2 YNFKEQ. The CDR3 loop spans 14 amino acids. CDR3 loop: CASSQESVAVGAFF. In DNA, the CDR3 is TGTGCCAGCAGCCAAGAGAGTGTCGCGGTAGGAGCTTTCTTT.